Below, 8 T cell receptor beta chains from the same sample are listed, as sequenced in a study of PD-1 blockade in classical Hodgkin lymphoma. The data were produced by immunoSEQ multiplex PCR, yet TCRdb's version contains in-frame clones alone and is incomplete. The sample consists of roughly 70,000 clones, approximately 93% of them appearing once. The time point was: newly diagnosed, previously untreated cHL patient sample. The sequencing input was peripheral blood mononuclear cells (PBMCs). The receptors stem from a human donor with classical Hodgkin lymphoma.

DNA for the CDR3: TGTGCCAGCAGCCTCACCTGGACAGCCTATGGCTACACCTTC. Residues: CASSLTWTAYGYTF. This sequence joins TRBV7-2 and TRBJ1-2, with TRBD1 as a possible D gene (6 bases). V shed 5 bases and J shed 4 bases, with 14 bases lying between them. The CDR3 contains 14 residues. Germline values: CDR1 SGHTA, CDR2 FQGNSA.

In DNA form, the CDR3 reads TGCGCCAGCAGCCCATGGGACGGCCCTAGGGAGAAAAAACTGTTTTTT. Translation: CASSPWDGPREKKLFF. The chain uses TRBV5-1 and TRBJ1-4, with TRBD1 as a possible D gene (5 bases). This CDR3 region has 16 residues. Trimming cost V 4 bases and J 9 bases, with 22 bases left between them. Germline V lookup: CDR1 SGHRS, CDR2 YFSETQ.

This chain uses TRBV10-1 with TRBJ1-2; tentatively, D is TRBD1 (5 bases). CDR1 is WNHNN and CDR2 is SYGVQD in the germline V gene (reference sequence). The CDR3 is made up of 14 amino acids. With 6 bases removed from V and 5 bases from J, the gap between germline ends came to 16 bases. This CDR3 is CASRRNKDTYGYTF. CDR3 DNA sequence: TGCGCCAGCAGGAGGAATAAGGACACTTATGGCTACACCTTC.

V is TRBV4-3 and J is TRBJ2-7, with TRBD2 matching 10 bases. The J segment lost 4 bases and the V segment lost 0 bases, leaving 9 bases of the junction unmatched. This CDR3 has 17 amino acids. The V gene's germline CDR1 is LGHNA and CDR2 YSLEER. The CDR3 loop is CASSQDRAGGPRYEQYF. Here the CDR3 DNA reads TGCGCCAGCAGCCAAGATCGAGCGGGAGGGCCACGGTACGAGCAGTACTTC.

This chain joins TRBV10-1 and TRBJ1-1, with D perhaps TRBD1 (6 bases). The CDR3 consists of 14 residues. The germline CDR1 and CDR2 sequences are WNHNN and SYGVQD (reference sequence). Trimming removed 6 bases from V and 1 base from J, with 12 bases in between. The CDR3 sequence: CASRPTGSNTEAFF. The CDR3 nucleotides are TGCGCCAGCAGGCCAACAGGGTCGAACACTGAAGCTTTCTTT.

This chain connects TRBV5-6 to TRBJ1-1; 10 nucleotides agree with TRBD1. The CDR3 is 16 residues long. V was clipped by 1 base and J by 4 bases; unmatched bases: 7. In germline, CDR1 is SGHDT, CDR2 YYEEEE. The CDR3 loop is CASSLWTGGKITEAFF. CDR3 nucleotides: TGTGCCAGCAGCTTGTGGACAGGGGGTAAGATCACTGAAGCTTTCTTT.

V gene TRBV6-1 combines with J gene TRBJ2-5; D unresolved. CDR3 size: 15 residues. V was pared by 4 bases and J by 5 bases, with 17 bases between. Looked up from germline, CDR1 is MNHNS and CDR2 is SASEGT. In DNA form, the CDR3 reads TGTGCCAGCAGTGCTTACTTCTCTCTCAGGGAGACCCAGTACTTC. This gives the protein CASSAYFSLRETQYF.

The rearrangement uses TRBV6-1 and TRBJ1-2; 8 nucleotides line up with TRBD1. CDR1 MNHNS and CDR2 SASEGT come from the germline V gene. This CDR3 is 13 amino acids long. V gave up 10 bases and J gave up 4 bases; unmatched junction bases: 8. The chain's CDR3 is CATTPRGPYGYTF. The CDR3 DNA sequence: TGTGCCACCACTCCCAGGGGGCCCTATGGCTACACCTTC.